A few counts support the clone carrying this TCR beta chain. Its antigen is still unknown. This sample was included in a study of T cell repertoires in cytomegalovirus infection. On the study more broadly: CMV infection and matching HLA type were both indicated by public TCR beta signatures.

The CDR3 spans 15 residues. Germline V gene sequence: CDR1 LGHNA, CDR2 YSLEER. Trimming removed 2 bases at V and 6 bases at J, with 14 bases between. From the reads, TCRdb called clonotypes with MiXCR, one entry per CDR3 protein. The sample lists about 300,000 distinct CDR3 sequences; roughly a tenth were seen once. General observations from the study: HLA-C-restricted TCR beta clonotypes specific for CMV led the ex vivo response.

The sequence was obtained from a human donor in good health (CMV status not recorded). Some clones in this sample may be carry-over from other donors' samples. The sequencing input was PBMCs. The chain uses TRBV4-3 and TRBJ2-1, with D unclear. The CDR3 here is CASSQSPSFINEQFF. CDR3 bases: TGCGCCAGCAGCCAATCCCCCTCTTTCATCAATGAGCAGTTCTTC.